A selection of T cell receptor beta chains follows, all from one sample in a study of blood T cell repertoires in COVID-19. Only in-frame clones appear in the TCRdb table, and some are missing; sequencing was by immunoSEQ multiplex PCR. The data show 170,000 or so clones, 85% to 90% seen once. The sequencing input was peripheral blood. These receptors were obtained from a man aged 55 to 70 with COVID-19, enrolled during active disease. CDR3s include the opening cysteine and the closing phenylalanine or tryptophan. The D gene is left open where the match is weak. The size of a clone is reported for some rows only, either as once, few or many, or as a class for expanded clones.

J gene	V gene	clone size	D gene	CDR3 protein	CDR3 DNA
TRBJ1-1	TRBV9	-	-	CASSTEGMGEAEAFF	TGTGCCAGCAGCACAGAAGGGATGGGAGAGGCTGAAGCTTTCTTT
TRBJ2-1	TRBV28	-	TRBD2	CASRVAGFYNEQFF	TGTGCCAGCCGGGTAGCGGGATTCTACAATGAGCAGTTCTTC
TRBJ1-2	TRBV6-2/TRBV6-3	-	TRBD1	CASSTTGGRNYGYTF	TGTGCCAGCAGTACAACAGGGGGCCGGAACTATGGCTACACCTTC
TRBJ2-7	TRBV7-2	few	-	CASSSPVIYEQYF	TGTGCCAGCAGCTCCCCAGTTATCTACGAGCAGTACTTC
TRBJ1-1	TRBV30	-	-	CAWSPTGPSRTEAFF	TGTGCCTGGAGTCCCACAGGACCTTCGAGGACTGAAGCTTTCTTT
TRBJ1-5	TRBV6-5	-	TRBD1	CASRAYRGEAQPQHF	TGTGCCAGCCGGGCTTACAGGGGGGAGGCTCAGCCCCAGCATTTT
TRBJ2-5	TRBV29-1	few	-	CSVEGHRQETQYF	TGCAGCGTCGAAGGGCACAGGCAAGAGACCCAGTACTTC
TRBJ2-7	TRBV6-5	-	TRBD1	CASSSTGAVGEQYF	TGTGCCAGCAGCTCGACAGGGGCGGTGGGCGAGCAGTACTTC
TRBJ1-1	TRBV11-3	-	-	CASSLGPRAEAFF	TGTGCCAGCAGCTTAGGTCCCAGGGCTGAAGCTTTCTTT
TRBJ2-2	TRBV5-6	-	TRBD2	CASRGRGRYTGELFF	TGTGCCAGCAGGGGGCGCGGGAGGTACACCGGGGAGCTGTTTTTT
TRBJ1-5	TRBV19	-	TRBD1	CASSISGQGYSNQPQHF	TGTGCCAGTAGTATATCAGGACAGGGATATAGCAATCAGCCCCAGCATTTT
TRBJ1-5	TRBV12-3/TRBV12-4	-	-	CASSSSGNQPQHF	TGTGCCAGCAGTTCCTCGGGAAATCAGCCCCAGCATTTT
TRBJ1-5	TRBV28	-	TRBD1	CASSISQGGGQPQHF	TGTGCCAGCAGTATATCTCAGGGGGGAGGTCAGCCCCAGCATTTT
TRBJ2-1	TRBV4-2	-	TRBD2	CASSQELAGGPYEQFF	TGTGCCAGCAGCCAAGAACTAGCGGGGGGGCCTTATGAGCAGTTCTTC
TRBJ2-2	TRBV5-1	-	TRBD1	CASSLRTGTGELFF	TGCGCCAGCAGCTTGAGGACAGGCACCGGGGAGCTGTTTTTT
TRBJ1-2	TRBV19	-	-	CASSMGRDYGYTF	TGTGCCAGTAGTATGGGGCGTGACTATGGCTACACCTTC
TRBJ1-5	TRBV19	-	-	CASSRGQYSNQPQHF	TGTGCCAGTAGTCGGGGACAATATAGCAATCAGCCCCAGCATTTT
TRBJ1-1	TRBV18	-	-	CASSPTQGNTEAFF	TGTGCCAGCTCACCAACCCAGGGGAACACTGAAGCTTTCTTT
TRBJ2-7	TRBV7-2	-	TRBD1	CASRATWTGKAYEQYF	TGTGCCAGCAGGGCTACCTGGACAGGTAAAGCCTACGAGCAGTACTTC
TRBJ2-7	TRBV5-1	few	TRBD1	CASRRGDRSYEQYF	TGCGCCAGCAGGAGAGGGGACAGGTCATACGAGCAGTACTTC
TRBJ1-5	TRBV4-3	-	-	CASSQELRGHQPQHF	TGCGCCAGCAGCCAAGAGTTAAGGGGACACCAGCCCCAGCATTTT
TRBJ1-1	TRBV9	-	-	CASSTQTVNTEAFF	TGTGCCAGCAGCACCCAGACAGTGAACACTGAAGCTTTCTTT
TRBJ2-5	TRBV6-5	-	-	CASSYGGGRRETQYF	TGTGCCAGCAGTTACGGGGGGGGCCGTCGGGAGACCCAGTACTTC
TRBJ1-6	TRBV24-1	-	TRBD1	CATSTGTDNSPLHF	TGTGCCACAAGTACCGGGACAGATAATTCACCCCTCCACTTT
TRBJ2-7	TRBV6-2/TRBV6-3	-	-	CASSYSGGGAGYEQYF	TGTGCCAGCAGTTACTCGGGCGGCGGGGCTGGCTACGAGCAGTACTTC
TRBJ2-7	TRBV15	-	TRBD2	CATSRGAPSGNYEQYF	TGTGCCACCAGCAGAGGGGCCCCTAGCGGGAACTACGAGCAGTACTTC
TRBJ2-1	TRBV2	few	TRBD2	CASRPLGGSSYNEQFF	TGTGCCAGCAGGCCCCTGGGAGGGAGCTCCTACAATGAGCAGTTCTTC
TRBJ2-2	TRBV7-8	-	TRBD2	CASSSPTSGRFVAGELFF	TGTGCCAGCAGCTCCCCGACTAGCGGGAGGTTTGTTGCCGGGGAGCTGTTTTTT